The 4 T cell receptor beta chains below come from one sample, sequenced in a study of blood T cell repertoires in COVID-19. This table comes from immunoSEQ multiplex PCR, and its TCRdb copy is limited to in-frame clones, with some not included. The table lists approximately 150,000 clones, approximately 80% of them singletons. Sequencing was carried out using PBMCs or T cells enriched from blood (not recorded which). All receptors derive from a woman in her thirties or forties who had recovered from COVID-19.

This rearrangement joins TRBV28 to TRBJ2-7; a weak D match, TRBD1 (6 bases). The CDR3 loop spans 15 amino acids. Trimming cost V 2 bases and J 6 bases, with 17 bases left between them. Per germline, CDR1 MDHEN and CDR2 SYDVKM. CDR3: CASSLGDRLLGEQYF. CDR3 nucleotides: TGTGCCAGCAGTTTAGGAGACAGGTTATTGGGCGAGCAGTACTTC. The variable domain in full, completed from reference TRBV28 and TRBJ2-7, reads DVKVTQSSRYLVKRTGEKVFLECVQDMDHENMFWYRQDPGLGLRLIYFSYDVKMKEKGDIPEGYSVSREKKERFSLILESASTNQTSMYLCASSLGDRLLGEQYFGPGTRLTVT.

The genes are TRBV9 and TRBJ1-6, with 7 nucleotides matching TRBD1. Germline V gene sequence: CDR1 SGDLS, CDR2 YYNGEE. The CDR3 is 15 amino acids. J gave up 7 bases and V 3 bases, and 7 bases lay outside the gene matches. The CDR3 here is CASSASGQRNSPLHF. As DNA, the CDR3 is TGTGCCAGCAGCGCCTCGGGACAGAGGAATTCACCCCTCCACTTT.

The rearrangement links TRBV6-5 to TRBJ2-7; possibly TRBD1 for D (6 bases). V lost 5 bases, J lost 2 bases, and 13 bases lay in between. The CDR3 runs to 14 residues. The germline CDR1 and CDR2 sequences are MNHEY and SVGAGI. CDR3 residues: CASSHRESAYEQYF. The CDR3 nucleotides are TGTGCCAGCAGTCACAGGGAATCGGCCTACGAGCAGTACTTC.

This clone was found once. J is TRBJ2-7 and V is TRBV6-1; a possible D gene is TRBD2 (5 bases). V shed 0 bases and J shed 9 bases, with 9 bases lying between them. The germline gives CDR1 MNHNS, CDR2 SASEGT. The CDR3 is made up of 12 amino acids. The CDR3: CASSEAPRAQYF. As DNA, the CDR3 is TGTGCCAGCAGTGAAGCCCCGAGGGCGCAGTACTTC.